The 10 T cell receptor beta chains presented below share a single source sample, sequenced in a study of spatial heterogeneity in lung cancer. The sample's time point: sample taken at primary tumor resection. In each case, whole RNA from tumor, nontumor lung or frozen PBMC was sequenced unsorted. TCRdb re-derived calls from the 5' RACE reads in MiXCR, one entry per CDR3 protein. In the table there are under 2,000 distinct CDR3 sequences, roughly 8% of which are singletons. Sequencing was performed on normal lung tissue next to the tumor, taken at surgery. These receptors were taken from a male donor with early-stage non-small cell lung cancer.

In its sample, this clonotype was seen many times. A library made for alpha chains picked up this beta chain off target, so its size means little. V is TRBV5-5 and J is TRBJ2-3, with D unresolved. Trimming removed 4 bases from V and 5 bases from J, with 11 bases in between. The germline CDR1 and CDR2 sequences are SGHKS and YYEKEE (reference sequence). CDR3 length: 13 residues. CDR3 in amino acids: CASSQPPKDTQYF. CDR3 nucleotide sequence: TGTGCCAGCAGCCAACCCCCTAAAGATACGCAGTATTTT.

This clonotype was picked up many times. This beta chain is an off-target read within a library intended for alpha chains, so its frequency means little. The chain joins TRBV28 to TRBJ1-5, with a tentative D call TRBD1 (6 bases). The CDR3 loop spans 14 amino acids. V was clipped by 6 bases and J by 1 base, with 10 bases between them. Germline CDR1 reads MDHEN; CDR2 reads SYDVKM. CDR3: CASRGTLSNQPQHF. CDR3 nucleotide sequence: TGTGCCAGCAGGGGGACATTGAGCAATCAGCCCCAGCATTTT. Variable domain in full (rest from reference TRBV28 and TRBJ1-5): DVKVTQSSRYLVKRTGEKVFLECVQDMDHENMFWYRQDPGLGLRLIYFSYDVKMKEKGDIPEGYSVSREKKERFSLILESASTNQTSMYLCASRGTLSNQPQHFGDGTRLSIL.

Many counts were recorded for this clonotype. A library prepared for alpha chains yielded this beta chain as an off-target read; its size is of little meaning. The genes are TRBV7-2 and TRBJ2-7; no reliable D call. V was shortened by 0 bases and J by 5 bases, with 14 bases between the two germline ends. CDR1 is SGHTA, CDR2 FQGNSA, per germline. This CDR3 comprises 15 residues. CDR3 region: CASSLAGSRSHEQYF. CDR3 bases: TGTGCCAGCAGCTTAGCGGGAAGCCGTTCCCACGAGCAGTACTTC. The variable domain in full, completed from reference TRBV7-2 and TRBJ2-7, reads GAGVSQSPSNKVTEKGKDVELRCDPISGHTALYWYRQSLGQGLEFLIYFQGNSAPDKSGLPSDRFSAERTGGSVSTLTIQRTQQEDSAVYLCASSLAGSRSHEQYFGPGTRLTVT.

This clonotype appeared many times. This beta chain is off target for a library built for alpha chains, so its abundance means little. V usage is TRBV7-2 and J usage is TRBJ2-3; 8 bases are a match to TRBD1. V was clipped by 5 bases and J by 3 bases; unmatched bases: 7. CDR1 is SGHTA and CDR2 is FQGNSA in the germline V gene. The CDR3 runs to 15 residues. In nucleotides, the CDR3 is TGTGCCAGCAGCCGTCAGGGGGCCGGGACAGATACGCAGTATTTT. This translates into CASSRQGAGTDTQYF.

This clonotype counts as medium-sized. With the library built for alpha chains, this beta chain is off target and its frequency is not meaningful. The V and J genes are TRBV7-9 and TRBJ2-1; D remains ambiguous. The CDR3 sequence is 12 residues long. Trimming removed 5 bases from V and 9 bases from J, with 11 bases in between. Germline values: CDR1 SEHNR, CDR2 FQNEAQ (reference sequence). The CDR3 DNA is TGTGCCAGCAGCCCAAGCGTGGTTGAGCAGTTCTTC. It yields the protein CASSPSVVEQFF.

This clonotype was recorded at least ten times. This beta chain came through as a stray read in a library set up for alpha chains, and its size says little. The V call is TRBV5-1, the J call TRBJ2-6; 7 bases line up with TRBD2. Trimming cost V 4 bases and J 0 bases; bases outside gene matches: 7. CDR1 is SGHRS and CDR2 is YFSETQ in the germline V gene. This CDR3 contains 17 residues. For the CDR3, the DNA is TGCGCCAGCAGCACTGGGGCTAGCGGCTCTGGGGCCAACGTCCTGACTTTC. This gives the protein CASSTGASGSGANVLTF.

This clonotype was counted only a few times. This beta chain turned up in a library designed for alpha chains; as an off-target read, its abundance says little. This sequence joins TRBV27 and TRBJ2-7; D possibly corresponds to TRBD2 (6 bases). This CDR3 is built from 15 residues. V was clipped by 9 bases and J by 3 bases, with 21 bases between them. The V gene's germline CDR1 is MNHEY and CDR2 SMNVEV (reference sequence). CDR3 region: CASRGGGKGLYEQYF. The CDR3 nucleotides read TGTGCCAGTCGCGGCGGCGGGAAGGGCCTCTACGAGCAGTACTTC.

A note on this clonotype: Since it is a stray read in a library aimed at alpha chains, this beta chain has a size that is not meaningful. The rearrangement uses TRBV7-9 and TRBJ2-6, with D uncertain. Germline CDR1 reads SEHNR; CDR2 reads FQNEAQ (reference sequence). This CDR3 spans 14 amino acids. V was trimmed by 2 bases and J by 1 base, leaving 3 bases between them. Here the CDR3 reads CASSLTSGANVLTF. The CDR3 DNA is TGTGCCAGCAGCTTAACATCTGGGGCCAACGTCCTGACTTTC.

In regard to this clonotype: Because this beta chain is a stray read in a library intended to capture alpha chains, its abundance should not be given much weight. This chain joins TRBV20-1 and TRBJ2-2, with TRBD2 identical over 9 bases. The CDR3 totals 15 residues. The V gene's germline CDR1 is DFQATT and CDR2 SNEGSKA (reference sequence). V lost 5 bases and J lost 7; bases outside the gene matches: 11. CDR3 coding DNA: TGCAGTGCTGGCCCTAGCGGGAAAGAGTACGGGGAGCTGTTTTTT. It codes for CSAGPSGKEYGELFF.

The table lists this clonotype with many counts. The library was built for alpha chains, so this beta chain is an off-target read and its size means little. The CDR3 here is CSVTRQAETQYF. The CDR3, as DNA: TGCAGCGTTACAAGACAGGCGGAGACCCAGTACTTC. The chain couples TRBV29-1 to TRBJ2-5; D may be TRBD1 (6 bases). The germline CDR1 and CDR2 sequences are SQVTM and ANQGSEA. The CDR3 is 12 amino acids. Between the trimmed V and J ends, which lost 5 bases and 5 bases, there was a span of 12 bases.